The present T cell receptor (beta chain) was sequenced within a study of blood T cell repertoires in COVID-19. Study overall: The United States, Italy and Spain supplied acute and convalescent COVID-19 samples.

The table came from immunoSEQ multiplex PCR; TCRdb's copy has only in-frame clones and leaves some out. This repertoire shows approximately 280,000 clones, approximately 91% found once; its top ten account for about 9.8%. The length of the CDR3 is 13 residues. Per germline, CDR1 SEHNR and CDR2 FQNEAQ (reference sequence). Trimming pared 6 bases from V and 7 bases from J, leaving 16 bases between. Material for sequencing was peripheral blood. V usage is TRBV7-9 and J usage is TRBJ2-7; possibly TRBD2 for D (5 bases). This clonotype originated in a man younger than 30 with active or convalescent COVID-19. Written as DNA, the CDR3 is TGTGCCAGCAGTCACGAATCCCGGAGGGAGCAGTACTTC. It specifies CASSHESRREQYF. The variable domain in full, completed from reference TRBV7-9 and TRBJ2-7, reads DTGVSQNPRHKITKRGQNVTFRCDPISEHNRLYWYRQTLGQGPEFLTYFQNEAQLEKSRLLSDRFSAERPKGSFSTLEIQRTEQGDSAMYLCASSHESRREQYFGPGTRLTVT.